These T cell receptor beta chains were read from a single sample in a study of blood T cell repertoires in COVID-19. Only in-frame clones appear in the TCRdb table, and some are missing; sequencing was by immunoSEQ multiplex PCR. Counted here are approximately 100,000 clones, approximately 83% occurring once; the ten biggest clones make up about 3.3%. What was sequenced was peripheral blood. These receptor sequences come from a woman of 80 years or more with active or convalescent COVID-19. Both conserved end residues are trimmed from each CDR3.

>15|TRBV19|TRBJ1-4
ASQGTGGAYNNEKLF
>13|TRBV7-2|TRBJ1-1
ASSSAEGLDTEAF
>13|TRBV6-5|TRBJ1-2
ASTTAAPGHYGYT
>15|TRBV28|TRBJ2-6
ASKGTSISYGANVLT
>13|TRBV11-2|TRBJ1-6
ASSLEQGRNSPLH
>9|TRBV19|TRBJ1-4
ASSLSEKLF
>15|TRBV18|TRBJ1-2
ASSLGAGRSANYGYT
>13|TRBV9|TRBJ2-1
ASSVAGTSGSAQF
>13|TRBV28|TRBJ1-1
ASNLAGTVNTEAF
>12|TRBV6-5|TRBJ1-4
ASRTGGRLEKLF
>14|TRBV27|TRBJ1-6
ASSSGQGDFGSPLH
>14|TRBV3-1/TRBV3-2|TRBJ2-7
ASSQTGLAGSYEQY
>9|TRBV10-3|TRBJ2-7
ATLKGAEQY
>12|TRBV4-1|TRBJ1-2
ASSQGLTNYGYT
>15|TRBV6-1|TRBJ2-1
ASSDQLAGGLNWEQF
>13|TRBV9|TRBJ2-1
ASSVGGTRYNEQF
>12|TRBV28|TRBJ1-4
ASSIPTGHEKLF
>11|TRBV15|TRBJ1-1
ATSRDRDREAF
>12|TRBV19|TRBJ1-6
ASSAGGMDSPLH
>16|TRBV18|TRBJ2-1
ASSPRVSGAQSYNEQF
>13|TRBV11-2|TRBJ1-5
ASSLAPGLNQPQH
>11|TRBV30|TRBJ2-5
AWSTGFGETQY
>11|TRBV27|TRBJ1-1
ASSLNRGFEAF
>12|TRBV28|TRBJ1-5
ASVWANSNQPQH
>12|TRBV6-5|TRBJ1-2
ASSSLDRAGGYT
>11|TRBV2|TRBJ2-7
ASKAGGLNEQY
>15|TRBV4-1|TRBJ2-7
ASSQPHDRGAIYEQY
>14|TRBV18|TRBJ2-7
ASSPGGLAGEYEQY
>11|TRBV7-2|TRBJ1-2
ASSADSNYGYT